The clone carrying this T cell receptor beta chain was detected a few times. Its antigen is not known. Primers included in the PCR were 60 Vbeta and 13 Jbeta primers. Per the study methods: The count from a later analysis was 79 million or so unique TCR beta chains, approximately 9.9 million of them shared. Assay: immunoSEQ multiplex PCR; the TCRdb copy retains only in-frame clones and omits some. V, J and clone size were drawn from that table, and D and trimming were deduced from the DNA. The sample lists some 210,000 clones; over 80% were seen once. The sample belongs to a study of cytomegalovirus exposure and HLA in healthy donors. The CDR3 is 16 residues long. CDR1 and CDR2 (germline): SGHAT, FQNNGV. V shed 1 base and J shed 4 bases, with 13 bases lying between them. General observations from the study: Earlier analysis yielded a pattern in which most TCR beta V segments were productive about 90% or about 30% of the time. V- and J-gene trimming in TCR beta was tied to a missense DCLRE1C variant by an analysis performed later.

Those who donated were healthy bone marrow donors. Sample: PBMCs. The chain has TRBV11-2 and TRBJ1-4; weak D call: TRBD1 (6 bases). This TCR derives from a young man in good health and CMV-seronegative. CDR3 amino acids: CASSLGGRAVNEKLFF. CDR3 nucleotide sequence: TGTGCCAGCAGCTTAGGGGGGCGGGCGGTTAATGAAAAACTGTTTTTT. Based on the CDR3 plus reference TRBV11-2 and TRBJ1-4, the full variable domain is EAGVAQSPRYKIIEKRQSVAFWCNPISGHATLYWYQQILGQGPKLLIQFQNNGVVDDSQLPKDRFSAERLKGVDSTLKIQPAKLEDSAVYLCASSLGGRAVNEKLFFGSGTQLSVL.